The entry below describes one T cell receptor beta chain. Its antigen is still unknown. This sample was taken from a study of monozygotic twins with inflammatory bowel disease. General observations from the study: Patient-specific immunosuppressive treatments may have made repertoires more variable.

CDR1 LGHNA and CDR2 YSLEER come from the germline V gene. The CDR3 is 20 amino acids. Eight separate reactions per sample served to make cDNA. Each CDR3 protein gets one entry in TCRdb, which reprocessed the 5' RACE reads and gives no DNA. This table holds approximately 340,000 distinct CDR3 sequences. This chain links TRBV4-3 with TRBJ1-4. The source of this sequence is a human donor with ulcerative colitis or Crohn's disease, or a healthy co-twin of an affected twin (not recorded which). Material for sequencing was blood. This CDR3 is CASSQDWIAGGAGRNEKLFF.